These 13 T cell receptor beta chains were all obtained from the same sample, sequenced in a study of a mutant IDH1 vaccine in newly diagnosed glioma. The assay was immunoSEQ multiplex PCR, and TCRdb's table has in-frame clones only and misses some. The table lists approximately 12,000 clones, about four fifths of them singletons. These receptors have no known antigen. The time point was: week 47, end of study. The investigators gave 300 ug of mutant IDH1 20-mer peptide in each vaccine dose, together with topical imiquimod. Sequences were derived from PBMCs, sampled from a glioma patient whose treatment included an IDH1 peptide vaccine. These receptors originate from a man aged 25 to 45 with glioma.

The CDR3 here is CSVAPSGSYEQYF. CDR3 DNA: TGCAGCGTTGCTCCTAGCGGGAGTTACGAGCAGTACTTC. The J gene is TRBJ2-7, the V gene TRBV29-1; 10 nucleotides match TRBD2. J lost 4 bases, V lost 4 bases, and 4 bases had no gene match. This CDR3 has 13 amino acids. Per germline, CDR1 SQVTM and CDR2 ANQGSEA.

The gene calls are TRBV5-8 and TRBJ2-7, with a tentative D call TRBD2 (7 bases). The ends were cut back, 3 bases at V and 1 base at J, with 14 bases in the middle. Per germline, CDR1 SGHTS and CDR2 YDEGEE. CDR3 length: 15 amino acids. The CDR3 is CASSWGAGASYEQYF. CDR3 coding DNA: TGTGCCAGCAGCTGGGGGGCGGGAGCATCCTACGAGCAGTACTTC.

The chain couples TRBV25-1 to TRBJ2-7, with unresolved D. The germline V gene has CDR1 MGHDK and CDR2 SYGVNS. V was clipped by 7 bases and J by 1 base, with 8 bases between them. The CDR3 spans 12 residues. CDR3 nucleotides: TGTGCCAGCACCCAGAGATCCTACGAGCAGTACTTC. Residues: CASTQRSYEQYF.

The chain joins TRBV2 to TRBJ1-3; D ambiguous. Germline-derived CDR1 and CDR2 are SNHLY and FYNNEI. Trimming removed 7 bases from V and 0 bases from J, with 10 bases in between. The CDR3 has 14 amino acids. The CDR3 region is CASIGTFSGNTIYF. In DNA form, the CDR3 reads TGTGCCAGCATAGGCACCTTCTCTGGAAACACCATATATTTT.

This chain uses TRBV13 with TRBJ2-7; D is undetermined. V dropped 2 bases and J dropped 2 bases, with 10 bases sitting between them. CDR3 length: 14 residues. Germline V CDR1 and CDR2: PRHDT, FYEKMQ (reference sequence). CDR3 nucleotide sequence: TGTGCCAGCAGCTTATGGATTAGGCCCTACGAGCAGTACTTC. Translated: CASSLWIRPYEQYF.

This sequence joins TRBV11-3 and TRBJ1-1; D uncertain. Trimming shortened V by 3 bases and J by 5 bases, and 10 bases separated the two germline ends. The CDR3 spans 13 residues. Germline V CDR1 and CDR2: SGHNT, YENEEA. The CDR3 bases are TGTGCCAGCAGCTTGGAGACGGATACTGAAGCTTTCTTT. Residues: CASSLETDTEAFF.

This clone was counted between two and nine times. The chain combines TRBV14 with TRBJ1-4, with 7 bases matching TRBD1. The V segment lost 0 bases and the J segment 8 bases; nucleotides outside the gene matches: 9. The CDR3 sequence is 16 residues long. Germline-derived CDR1 and CDR2 are SGHDN and FVKESK. The CDR3 nucleotides are TGTGCCAGCAGCCAAGATCGGCAGGGGGTCGGCGAAAAACTGTTTTTT. It is translated as CASSQDRQGVGEKLFF.

The rearrangement joins TRBV2 to TRBJ1-5, with D unresolved. This CDR3 is 15 amino acids long. Germline CDR1 reads SNHLY; CDR2 reads FYNNEI. Trimming took 7 bases from V and 2 from J, leaving 15 bases between them. CDR3 sequence reads: CASKDEVSGNQPQHF. Written as DNA, the CDR3 is TGTGCCAGCAAGGATGAGGTTTCGGGCAATCAGCCCCAGCATTTT.

The gene calls are TRBV7-8 and TRBJ2-3; tentatively, D is TRBD2 (5 bases). The germline V gene has CDR1 SGHVS and CDR2 FQNEAQ. CDR3 length: 20 residues. Trimming left V 0 bases short and J 1 base short, with 23 bases between. The DNA for the CDR3 is TGTGCCAGCAGCTTAGCGCTTGGTGACTACAGATTCCTTGGCACAGATACGCAGTATTTT. The encoded protein is CASSLALGDYRFLGTDTQYF.

The V and J genes are TRBV5-1 and TRBJ2-7; no definite D call. Per germline, CDR1 SGHRS and CDR2 YFSETQ. With 1 base removed from V and 3 bases from J, the gap between germline ends came to 11 bases. The CDR3 runs to 14 residues. As DNA, the CDR3 is TGCGCCAGCAGCTTGATGGACCGCCTCTACGAGCAGTACTTC. Translated, it gives CASSLMDRLYEQYF.

The J gene is TRBJ2-2, the V gene TRBV7-2; D remains ambiguous. The germline V gene has CDR1 SGHTA and CDR2 FQGNSA. Trimming removed 1 base at V and 6 bases at J, with 9 bases between. This CDR3 region has 14 residues. The CDR3 here is CASSLVEVSGELFF. CDR3 coding DNA: TGTGCCAGCAGCTTAGTTGAGGTATCCGGGGAGCTGTTTTTT. Together with reference TRBV7-2 and TRBJ2-2, the CDR3 gives the full variable domain: GAGVSQSPSNKVTEKGKDVELRCDPISGHTALYWYRQSLGQGLEFLIYFQGNSAPDKSGLPSDRFSAERTGGSVSTLTIQRTQQEDSAVYLCASSLVEVSGELFFGEGSRLTVL.

V and J are TRBV30 and TRBJ2-5; 9 bases are shared with TRBD1. V was pared by 2 bases and J by 4 bases, with 8 bases of the junction left unmatched. From germline, CDR1 is GTSNPN and CDR2 SVGIG (reference sequence). The CDR3 loop spans 15 amino acids. The CDR3 nucleotides read TGTGCCTGGAGTAGAGGAAACAGGGGGCCAGAGACCCAGTACTTC. Encoded protein: CAWSRGNRGPETQYF.

Here the CDR3 DNA reads TGTGCCAGCAGCCAACAGCGGGGAAACAATGAGCAGTTCTTC. This codes for CASSQQRGNNEQFF. The genes are TRBV4-2 and TRBJ2-1, with 7 bases lining up with TRBD2. With V trimmed by 2 bases and J by 5 bases, 3 bases remained unmatched. The germline V gene has CDR1 LGHNA and CDR2 YNFKEQ. The CDR3 has 14 residues.